This T cell receptor beta chain was found in a study of sequential checkpoint blockade in melanoma. Looking at the study overall: Both treatment sequences were followed by maintenance nivolumab.

The CDR3 contains 14 residues. Germline-derived CDR1 and CDR2 are MNHEY and SVGAGI. V gave up 0 bases and J gave up 8 bases, with 13 bases separating them. The treatment here: randomized to nivolumab then ipilimumab (arm A) or the reverse (arm B). Only in-frame clones appear in the TCRdb table, and some are missing; sequencing was by immunoSEQ multiplex PCR. The data hold several thousand clones, with roughly 70% observed a single time. The chain is built from TRBV6-5 and TRBJ1-1, with D tentatively TRBD1 (6 bases). The receptor was derived from a human patient with melanoma. Some clones in this sample may be carry-over from other donors' samples. Sample: CD8+ T cells sorted from blood (inferred from file names), taken from a patient given nivolumab and ipilimumab in sequence. The CDR3 region is CASSYSGQLVEAFF. CDR3 sequence (DNA): TGTGCCAGCAGTTACTCCGGACAGCTGGTGGAAGCTTTCTTT.